These 29 T cell receptor beta chains were sequenced from one sample in a study of cytomegalovirus exposure and HLA in healthy donors (dated by TCRdb to between 2016 and 2019). The library came from the immunoSEQ multiplex PCR assay. For the multiplex PCR, a mixture combining 60 forward primers for TCR Vbeta segments and 13 reverse primers for TCR Jbeta segments was used. Not all clones reach the TCRdb copy of this immuneACCESS table, which keeps in-frame sequences only. Checked studies attribute under half of the gap to unresolved V genes and leave the rest unexplained. This sample's table has entries for about 67,000 clones. The ten largest account for 15% of the sample. The sequenced sample was PBMCs. The receptors stem from a boy younger than 18 in good health and CMV-seronegative.

The chain links TRBV9 to TRBJ1-1; weak D call: TRBD1 (6 bases). CDR1 and CDR2 from the germline V gene are SGDLS and YYNGEE. This CDR3 is built from 13 residues. Trimming took 4 bases from V and 5 from J, leaving 12 bases between them. This CDR3 reads CASSPWGQTEAFF. The CDR3 coding sequence is TGTGCCAGCAGCCCCTGGGGACAAACTGAAGCTTTCTTT.

The chain couples TRBV2 to TRBJ2-2, with 8 bases lining up with TRBD1. The germline V gene encodes CDR1 SNHLY and CDR2 FYNNEI. V dropped 2 bases and J dropped 6; count of bases not matched to a gene: 5. The CDR3 totals 15 residues. CDR3 residues: CASSESPGQAGELFF. CDR3 coding DNA: TGTGCCAGCAGTGAATCACCGGGACAGGCCGGGGAGCTGTTTTTT.

The genes are TRBV11-3 and TRBJ2-5; 7 nucleotides align to TRBD1. CDR1 and CDR2 from the germline V gene are SGHNT and YENEEA. The CDR3 loop spans 16 amino acids. The V segment lost 5 bases and the J segment 5 bases; nucleotides outside the gene matches: 14. The CDR3 nucleotides read TGTGCCAGCAGCGAAGGGCCGACAGGGTACTCGGAGACCCAGTACTTC. It yields the protein CASSEGPTGYSETQYF.

The chain couples TRBV6-5 to TRBJ2-5, with D maybe TRBD1 (5 bases). TRBJ2-7 explains the end of the DNA better; the J call may be wrong. Germline V gene sequence: CDR1 MNHEY, CDR2 SVGAGI. This CDR3 region has 14 residues. The CDR3 DNA is TGTGCCAGCAGTTTGCCAGGACATATCTACGAGCAGTACTTC. Translating it yields CASSLPGHIYEQYF.

The V and J genes are TRBV6-6 and TRBJ1-1, with D perhaps matching TRBD1 (6 bases). Germline V lookup: CDR1 MNHNY, CDR2 SVGAGI (reference sequence). The V end lost 5 bases, the J end lost 5 bases, and 9 bases lay between the germline ends. The CDR3 consists of 12 residues. CDR3 bases: TGTGCCAGCAGTACGAGGGGGACTGAAGCTTTCTTT. Translating gives CASSTRGTEAFF.

This chain joins TRBV18 and TRBJ2-5; TRBD2 matches at 8 bases. With V trimmed by 3 bases and J by 5 bases, 11 bases remained unmatched. In germline, CDR1 is KGHSH, CDR2 LQKENI. The length of the CDR3 is 16 residues. CDR3 DNA: TGTGCCAGCTCACCCACGGGAGGGCCAAAGAAGGAGACCCAGTACTTC. Translating it yields CASSPTGGPKKETQYF.

This chain joins TRBV5-1 and TRBJ1-4; maybe TRBD1 (5 bases). Trimming left V 1 base short and J 8 bases short, with 9 bases between. The CDR3 spans 13 residues. Germline-derived CDR1 and CDR2 are SGHRS and YFSETQ. Here the CDR3 reads CASSLQGKEKLFF. CDR3 in DNA: TGCGCCAGCAGCTTGCAGGGCAAGGAAAAACTGTTTTTT. Filled out from reference TRBV5-1 and TRBJ1-4, the complete variable domain reads KAGVTQTPRYLIKTRGQQVTLSCSPISGHRSVSWYQQTPGQGLQFLFEYFSETQRNKGNFPGRFSGRQFSNSRSEMNVSTLELGDSALYLCASSLQGKEKLFFGSGTQLSVL.

The chain links TRBV29-1 to TRBJ1-1, with 8 bases that match TRBD1. This CDR3 spans 13 amino acids. The junction had 6 bases not matched to a gene; V was cut back by 8 bases and J by 1 base. Germline CDR1 and CDR2: SQVTM and ANQGSEA. The CDR3 DNA reads as TGCAGCACTTGGACAGGGAGGAACACTGAAGCTTTCTTT. Translated: CSTWTGRNTEAFF.

The V call is TRBV7-8, the J call TRBJ1-5; unclear D gene. Germline assignment: CDR1 SGHVS and CDR2 FQNEAQ. CDR3 length: 17 residues. V lost 1 base to trimming and J lost 1 base, with 14 bases between them. CDR3 DNA: TGTGCCAGCAGCTTAGTCCCGGACTCCCGGAGCAATCAGCCCCAGCATTTT. Translated, it gives CASSLVPDSRSNQPQHF.

The genes are TRBV27 and TRBJ2-2; 12 bases agree with TRBD2. CDR3 length: 16 residues. The junction had 2 bases not matched to a gene; V was cut back by 2 bases and J by 4 bases. Germline V lookup: CDR1 MNHEY, CDR2 SMNVEV (reference sequence). CDR3 in amino acids: CASSLPSGRGTGELFF. CDR3 nucleotides: TGTGCCAGCAGTTTACCTAGCGGGAGGGGCACCGGGGAGCTGTTTTTT.

This sequence joins TRBV5-1 and TRBJ1-1; TRBD1 matches at 10 bases. The V and J ends lost 4 bases and 3 bases, in that order; junction bases with no gene match: 3. CDR1 SGHRS and CDR2 YFSETQ come from the germline V gene. The CDR3 is 14 amino acids. The CDR3 coding sequence is TGCGCCAGCAGCGGAGGGACAGGGGACACTGAAGCTTTCTTT. It yields the protein CASSGGTGDTEAFF.

V is TRBV6-5 and J is TRBJ1-5, with a weak D call TRBD1 (5 bases). V was clipped by 9 bases and J by 5 bases, with 11 bases between them. Germline lookup yields CDR1 MNHEY and CDR2 SVGAGI. This CDR3 has 12 amino acids. The CDR3 is CASRQGDQPQHF. The CDR3, as DNA: TGTGCCAGTAGACAAGGGGATCAGCCCCAGCATTTT.

The chain links TRBV19 to TRBJ2-2, with TRBD1 as a possible D gene (5 bases). Germline-derived CDR1 and CDR2 are LNHDA and SQIVND (reference sequence). V was trimmed by 2 bases and J by 4 bases, leaving 8 bases between them. CDR3 length: 14 amino acids. CDR3 in amino acids: CASSISQGTGELFF. The CDR3 nucleotides read TGTGCCAGTAGTATATCCCAGGGCACCGGGGAGCTGTTTTTT.

The V call is TRBV5-1, the J call TRBJ2-7, with a tentative D call TRBD2 (6 bases). This CDR3 is 15 amino acids long. Trimming took 0 bases from V and 3 from J, leaving 13 bases between them. Germline V CDR1 and CDR2: SGHRS, YFSETQ. CDR3 sequence: CASSLAGGSDYEQYF. DNA of the CDR3: TGCGCCAGCAGCTTGGCCGGAGGGAGTGACTACGAGCAGTACTTC.

The chain couples TRBV5-4 to TRBJ2-5; TRBD2 matches at 14 bases. V lost 5 bases and J lost 4; bases outside the gene matches: 7. CDR1 is SGHNT and CDR2 is YYREEE in the germline V gene (reference sequence). There are 16 residues in the CDR3. CDR3 coding DNA: TGTGCCAGCAGGGCAGGACTAGCGGGAGGAGGAGAGACCCAGTACTTC. This translates into CASRAGLAGGGETQYF.

The V call is TRBV5-1, the J call TRBJ2-7; 7 bases align to TRBD1. J was trimmed by 5 bases and V by 0 bases; bases with no gene match: 5. The CDR3 extends over 14 amino acids. Germline V CDR1 and CDR2: SGHRS, YFSETQ. The CDR3 sequence: CASSLGDSFNEQYF. CDR3 in DNA: TGCGCCAGCAGCTTGGGGGACAGCTTCAACGAGCAGTACTTC.

The chain employs TRBV29-1 and TRBJ2-2; 7 nucleotides line up with TRBD2. The CDR3 extends over 14 amino acids. The germline CDR1 and CDR2 sequences are SQVTM and ANQGSEA. The ends lost 3 bases at V and 6 bases at J; junction bases unmatched: 7. The CDR3 nucleotides are TGCAGCGTTGACGGGGGAGGGCGTGCCGGGGAGCTGTTTTTT. It translates to CSVDGGGRAGELFF.

The rearrangement joins TRBV30 to TRBJ1-2; 12 nucleotides line up with TRBD1. This CDR3 has 13 residues. In germline, CDR1 is GTSNPN, CDR2 SVGIG (reference sequence). V lost 1 base to trimming and J lost 13 bases; unmatched junction nucleotides: 7. The CDR3 sequence: CAWSEAGTGGPTF. The DNA for the CDR3 is TGTGCCTGGAGTGAAGCCGGGACAGGGGGCCCCACCTTC.

The V and J genes are TRBV14 and TRBJ1-2, with 9 nucleotides matching TRBD1. Germline trimming cut 1 base from V and 4 bases from J; bases unmatched to any gene: 4. From germline, CDR1 is SGHDN and CDR2 FVKESK. This CDR3 spans 15 amino acids. The DNA for the CDR3 is TGTGCCAGCAGCCAAGGGACAGGGGCCGGCTATGGCTACACCTTC. It translates to CASSQGTGAGYGYTF.

V and J are TRBV6-5 and TRBJ2-5; the match to TRBD1 covers 9 bases. The germline V gene encodes CDR1 MNHEY and CDR2 SVGAGI. The V gene end was trimmed by 6 bases and the J gene end by 5 bases; junction bases not matched to a gene: 7. The CDR3 has 14 residues. The CDR3 loop reads CASSETGGRETQYF. CDR3 nucleotide sequence: TGTGCCAGCAGCGAGACAGGGGGACGGGAGACCCAGTACTTC.

The rearrangement joins TRBV5-4 to TRBJ2-1, with TRBD1 as a possible D gene (5 bases). Trimming removed 4 bases from V and 10 bases from J, with 9 bases in between. CDR1 and CDR2 (germline): SGHNT, YYREEE (reference sequence). The CDR3 loop spans 11 amino acids. The CDR3 nucleotides read TGTGCCAGCAGCGAAGGGGCCGAGCAGTTCTTC. It encodes CASSEGAEQFF.

The J gene is TRBJ1-4, the V gene TRBV6-1, with D unresolved. The CDR3 has 14 amino acids. CDR1 is MNHNS, CDR2 SASEGT, per germline. V was trimmed by 7 bases and J by 6 bases, leaving 15 bases between them. The CDR3 sequence: CASIDPLEHEKLFF. CDR3 sequence (DNA): TGTGCCAGCATTGACCCGTTGGAGCATGAAAAACTGTTTTTT.

A remark on this clone: In the same sample, other DNA sequences code for this CDR3. This chain connects TRBV6-1 to TRBJ1-1, with D perhaps TRBD1 (5 bases). This CDR3 region has 14 residues. Germline CDR1 reads MNHNS; CDR2 reads SASEGT. V lost 5 bases and J 0 bases, leaving 10 bases between the germline ends. Here the CDR3 reads CASSWGSMNTEAFF. The CDR3 DNA is TGTGCCAGCAGTTGGGGCAGCATGAACACTGAAGCTTTCTTT.

The chain combines TRBV27 with TRBJ1-5; D unresolved. The CDR3 consists of 15 residues. Germline V gene sequence: CDR1 MNHEY, CDR2 SMNVEV (reference sequence). V was pared by 2 bases and J by 7 bases, with 15 bases between. The DNA for the CDR3 is TGTGCCAGCAGTTTAAATCGGGGAGAAGGGCAGCCCCAGCATTTT. As protein: CASSLNRGEGQPQHF.

The chain recombines TRBV6-5 with TRBJ2-1; TRBD2 might be the D (5 bases). Trimming stripped 6 bases from V and 2 bases from J, with 11 bases between. This CDR3 is 14 amino acids long. CDR1 and CDR2 (germline): MNHEY, SVGAGI. As DNA, the CDR3 is TGTGCCAGCAGCCCGGGGTACGCCTACAATGAGCAGTTCTTC. Translation: CASSPGYAYNEQFF.

This chain uses TRBV11-2 with TRBJ2-5, with D perhaps TRBD2 (5 bases). The V and J ends lost 5 bases and 5 bases respectively, with 15 bases between them. The CDR3 contains 14 residues. The V gene's germline CDR1 is SGHAT and CDR2 FQNNGV. The CDR3 nucleotides are TGTGCCAGCAGCCCCTGGGAGATGGAGGAGACCCAGTACTTC. Amino acids: CASSPWEMEETQYF.

The chain carries TRBV4-3 and TRBJ2-7, with 7 bases lining up with TRBD1. The ends lost 4 bases at V and 7 bases at J; junction bases unmatched: 10. There are 14 residues in the CDR3. The germline gives CDR1 LGHNA, CDR2 YSLEER. The CDR3 DNA is TGCGCCAGCAGCCGCGGAACAGGGGTAGAGGAGCAGTACTTC. As protein: CASSRGTGVEEQYF.

The rearrangement links TRBV7-9 to TRBJ2-4; 9 positions match TRBD1. This CDR3 is 17 amino acids long. The V gene's germline CDR1 is SEHNR and CDR2 FQNEAQ (reference sequence). J was trimmed by 0 bases and V by 4 bases; bases with no gene match: 7. In DNA form, the CDR3 reads TGTGCCAGCAGCTGGACAGGGGTCCCGCTAGCCAAAAACATTCAGTACTTC. It yields the protein CASSWTGVPLAKNIQYF. The complete variable domain, with remaining parts taken from reference TRBV7-9 and TRBJ2-4, reads DTGVSQNPRHKITKRGQNVTFRCDPISEHNRLYWYRQTLGQGPEFLTYFQNEAQLEKSRLLSDRFSAERPKGSFSTLEIQRTEQGDSAMYLCASSWTGVPLAKNIQYFGAGTRLSVL.

The CDR3 loop reads CASSVRGPSYGYTF. In DNA, the CDR3 is TGTGCCAGCAGCGTCAGGGGCCCGTCCTATGGCTACACCTTC. The chain is built from TRBV2 and TRBJ1-2; maybe TRBD1 (6 bases). The ends were cut back, 6 bases at V and 4 bases at J, with 15 bases in the middle. In germline, CDR1 is SNHLY, CDR2 FYNNEI. The CDR3 length is 14 residues.